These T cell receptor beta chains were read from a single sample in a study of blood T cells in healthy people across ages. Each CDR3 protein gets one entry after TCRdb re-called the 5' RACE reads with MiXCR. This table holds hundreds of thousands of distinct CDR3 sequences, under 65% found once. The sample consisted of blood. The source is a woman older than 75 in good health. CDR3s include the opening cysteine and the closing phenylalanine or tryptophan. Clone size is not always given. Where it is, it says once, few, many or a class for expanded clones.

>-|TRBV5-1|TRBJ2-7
CASSLSNPSGRGYEQYF
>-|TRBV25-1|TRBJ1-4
CASYYPRTNEKLFF
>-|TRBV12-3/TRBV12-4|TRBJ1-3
CASKLPPKNTIYF
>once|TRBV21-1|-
CARAHRDRGHEQYF
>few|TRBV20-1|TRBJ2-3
CSASNLGGRSTDTQYF
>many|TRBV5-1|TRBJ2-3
CASSSGQTTDTQYF
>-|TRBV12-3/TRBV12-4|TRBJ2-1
CASQRTSGGNEQFF
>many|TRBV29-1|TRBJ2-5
CSVGKGLRSETQYF
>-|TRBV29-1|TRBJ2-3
CSVGGERTDTQYF
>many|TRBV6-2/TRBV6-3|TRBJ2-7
CASSFQSRLAGGTYEQYF
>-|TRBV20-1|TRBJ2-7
CSARDETGLAAYEQYF
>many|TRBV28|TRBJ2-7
CASSRPGQIYEQYF
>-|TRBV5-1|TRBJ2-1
CASSWTGSAGPALGEQFF
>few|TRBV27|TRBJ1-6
CASSSLQGSGNSPLHF
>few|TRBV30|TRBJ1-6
CAWRPAGASRSPLHF
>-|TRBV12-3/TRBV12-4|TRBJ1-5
CASLLGGSNQPQHF
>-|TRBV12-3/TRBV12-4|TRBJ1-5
CASSLELTGMGQPQHF
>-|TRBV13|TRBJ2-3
CASSRRTSGGTDTQYF
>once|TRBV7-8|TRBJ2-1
CASSLAPRGYNEQFF
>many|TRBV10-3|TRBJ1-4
CAISVGTGLNEKLFF
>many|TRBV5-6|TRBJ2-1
CASSLEFPSSYNEQFF
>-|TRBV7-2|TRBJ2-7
CASKPQGGPYEQYF
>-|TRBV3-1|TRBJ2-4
CASSRSVAGVGIQYF
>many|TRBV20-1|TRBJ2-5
CSARGEGGKETQYF
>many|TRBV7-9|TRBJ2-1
CASSRGSGAYNEQFF
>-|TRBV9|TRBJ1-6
CASSVTGRSSYNSPLHF
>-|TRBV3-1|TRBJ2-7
CASSRRLGSYEQYF
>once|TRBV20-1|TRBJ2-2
CSARFIGSYTGELFF
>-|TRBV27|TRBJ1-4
CASRLRDRGNEKLFF
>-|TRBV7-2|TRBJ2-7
CASSPPSGAAYEQYF
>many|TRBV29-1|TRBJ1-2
CSVGTDRANYGYTF
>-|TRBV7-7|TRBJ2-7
CASSLRQVSYEQYF